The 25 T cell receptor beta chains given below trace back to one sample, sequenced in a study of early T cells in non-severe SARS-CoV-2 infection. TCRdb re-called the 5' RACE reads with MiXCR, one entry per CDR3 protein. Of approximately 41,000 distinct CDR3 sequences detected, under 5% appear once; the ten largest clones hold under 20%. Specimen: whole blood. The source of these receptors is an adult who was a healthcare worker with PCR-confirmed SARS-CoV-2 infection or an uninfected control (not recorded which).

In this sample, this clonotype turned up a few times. DNA for the CDR3: TGTGCCAGCAGCTTGGACGGACGACCTTACGAGCAGTACTTC. Amino acid sequence: CASSLDGRPYEQYF. The rearrangement uses TRBV5-4 and TRBJ2-7, with D unresolved. Trimming removed 0 bases at V and 4 bases at J, with 11 bases between. This CDR3 region has 14 residues. Germline values: CDR1 SGHNT, CDR2 YYREEE (reference sequence).

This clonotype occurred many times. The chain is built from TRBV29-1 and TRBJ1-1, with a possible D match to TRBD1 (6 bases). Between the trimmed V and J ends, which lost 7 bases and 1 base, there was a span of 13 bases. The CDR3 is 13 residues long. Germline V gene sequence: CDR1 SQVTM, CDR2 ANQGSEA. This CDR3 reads CSGEGQQNTEAFF. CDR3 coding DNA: TGCAGCGGGGAAGGACAGCAGAACACTGAAGCTTTCTTT. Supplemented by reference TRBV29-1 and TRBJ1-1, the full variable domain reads SAVISQKPSRDICQRGTSLTIQCQVDSQVTMMFWYRQQPGQSLTLIATANQGSEATYESGFVIDKFPISRPNLTFSTLTVSNMSPEDSSIYLCSGEGQQNTEAFFGQGTRLTVV.

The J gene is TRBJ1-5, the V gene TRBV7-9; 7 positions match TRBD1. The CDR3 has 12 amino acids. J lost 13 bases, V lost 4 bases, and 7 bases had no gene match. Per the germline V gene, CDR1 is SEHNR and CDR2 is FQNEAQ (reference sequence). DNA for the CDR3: TGTGCCAGCAGCTCCACCGACAGGGAACAGCATTTT. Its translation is CASSSTDREQHF.

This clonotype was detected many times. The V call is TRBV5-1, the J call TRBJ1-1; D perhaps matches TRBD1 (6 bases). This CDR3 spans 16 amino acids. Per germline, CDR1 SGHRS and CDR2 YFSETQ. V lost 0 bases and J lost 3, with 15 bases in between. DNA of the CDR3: TGCGCCAGCAGCTTGGTAGTCGGCAGGGGTGACACTGAAGCTTTCTTT. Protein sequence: CASSLVVGRGDTEAFF.

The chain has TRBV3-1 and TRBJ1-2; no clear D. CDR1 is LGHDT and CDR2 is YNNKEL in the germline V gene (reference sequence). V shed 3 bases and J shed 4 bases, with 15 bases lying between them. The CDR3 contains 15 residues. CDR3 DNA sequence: TGTGCCAGCAGCCAGCAGGCGGCAGCTTCCTATGGCTACACCTTC. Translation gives CASSQQAAASYGYTF.

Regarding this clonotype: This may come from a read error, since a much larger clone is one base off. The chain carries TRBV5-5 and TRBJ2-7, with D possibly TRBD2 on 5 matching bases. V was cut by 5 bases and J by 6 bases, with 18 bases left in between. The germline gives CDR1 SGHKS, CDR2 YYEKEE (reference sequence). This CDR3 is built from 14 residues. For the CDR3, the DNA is TGTGCCAGCAGAAGCCGGAACGGGAAGGGCGAGCAGTACTTC. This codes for CASRSRNGKGEQYF.

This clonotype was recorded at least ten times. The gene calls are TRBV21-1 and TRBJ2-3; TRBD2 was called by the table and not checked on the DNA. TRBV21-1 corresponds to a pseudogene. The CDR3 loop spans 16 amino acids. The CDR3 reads CASSRWAGDSTDTQYF. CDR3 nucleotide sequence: TGTGCCAGCAGCAGATGGGCGGGGGACTCCACAGATACGCAGTATTTT.

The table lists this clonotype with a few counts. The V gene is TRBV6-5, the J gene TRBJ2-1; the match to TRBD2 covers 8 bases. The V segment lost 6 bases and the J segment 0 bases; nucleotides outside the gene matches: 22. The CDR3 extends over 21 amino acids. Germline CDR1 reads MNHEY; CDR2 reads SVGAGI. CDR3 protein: CASRYRFWPLRRGASYNEQFF. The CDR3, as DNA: TGTGCCAGCAGATATAGATTTTGGCCTCTGAGGCGGGGGGCCTCCTACAATGAGCAGTTCTTC.

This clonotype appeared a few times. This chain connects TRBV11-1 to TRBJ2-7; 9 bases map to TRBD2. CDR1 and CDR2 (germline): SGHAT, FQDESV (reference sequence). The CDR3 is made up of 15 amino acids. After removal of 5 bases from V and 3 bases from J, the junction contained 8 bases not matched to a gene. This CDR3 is CASSLGAGGFYEQYF. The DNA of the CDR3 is TGTGCCAGCAGCCTGGGGGCGGGAGGGTTCTACGAGCAGTACTTC.

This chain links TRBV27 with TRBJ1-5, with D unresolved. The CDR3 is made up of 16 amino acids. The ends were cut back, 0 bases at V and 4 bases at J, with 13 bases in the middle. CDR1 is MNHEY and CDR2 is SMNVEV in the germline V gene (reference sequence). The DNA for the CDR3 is TGTGCCAGCAGTTTATCCGGTGGGATAGCAAATCAGCCCCAGCATTTT. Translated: CASSLSGGIANQPQHF.

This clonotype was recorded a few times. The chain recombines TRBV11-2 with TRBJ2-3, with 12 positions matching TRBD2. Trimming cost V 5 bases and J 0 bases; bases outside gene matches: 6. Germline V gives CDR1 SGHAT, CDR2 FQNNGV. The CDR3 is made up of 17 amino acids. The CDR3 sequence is CASSKASGGASTDTQYF. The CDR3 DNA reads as TGTGCCAGCAGCAAAGCTAGCGGGGGGGCTAGCACAGATACGCAGTATTTT.

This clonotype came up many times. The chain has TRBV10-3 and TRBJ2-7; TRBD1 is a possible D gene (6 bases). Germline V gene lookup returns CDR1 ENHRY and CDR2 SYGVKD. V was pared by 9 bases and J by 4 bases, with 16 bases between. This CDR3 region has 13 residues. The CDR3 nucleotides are TGTGCCATTGGGAATGGACAGATGTACGAGCAGTACTTC. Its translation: CAIGNGQMYEQYF.

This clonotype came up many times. CDR3 sequence reads: CASSQDRVQPQHF. CDR3 nucleotides: TGTGCCAGCAGCCAAGATCGAGTTCAGCCCCAGCATTTT. The chain links TRBV3-1 to TRBJ1-5; D unclear. Germline V CDR1 and CDR2: LGHDT, YNNKEL (reference sequence). With 0 bases removed from V and 6 bases from J, the gap between germline ends came to 6 bases. The CDR3 has 13 amino acids.

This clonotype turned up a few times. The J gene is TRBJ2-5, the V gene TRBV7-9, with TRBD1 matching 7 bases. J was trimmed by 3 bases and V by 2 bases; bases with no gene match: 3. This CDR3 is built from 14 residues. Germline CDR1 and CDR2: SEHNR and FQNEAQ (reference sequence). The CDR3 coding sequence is TGTGCCAGCAGCTTAAGACAGGGCGAAGAGACCCAGTACTTC. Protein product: CASSLRQGEETQYF. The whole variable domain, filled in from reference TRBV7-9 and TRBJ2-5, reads DTGVSQNPRHKITKRGQNVTFRCDPISEHNRLYWYRQTLGQGPEFLTYFQNEAQLEKSRLLSDRFSAERPKGSFSTLEIQRTEQGDSAMYLCASSLRQGEETQYFGPGTRLLVL.

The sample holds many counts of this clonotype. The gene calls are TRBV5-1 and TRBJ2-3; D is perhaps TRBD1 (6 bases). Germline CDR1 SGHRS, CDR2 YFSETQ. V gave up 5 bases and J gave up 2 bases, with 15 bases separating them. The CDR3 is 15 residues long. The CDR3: CASRGGGAPTDTQYF. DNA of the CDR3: TGCGCCAGCAGAGGTGGGGGCGCCCCCACAGATACGCAGTATTTT.

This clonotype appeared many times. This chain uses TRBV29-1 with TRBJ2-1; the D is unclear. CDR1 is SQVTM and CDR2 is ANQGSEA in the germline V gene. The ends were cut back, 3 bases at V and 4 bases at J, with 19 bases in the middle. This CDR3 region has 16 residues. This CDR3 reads CSVEGIVGSEYNEQFF. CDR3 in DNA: TGCAGCGTTGAGGGAATAGTTGGATCGGAATACAATGAGCAGTTCTTC.

CDR3 residues: CASSTGTGPYNEQFF. CDR3 coding DNA: TGTGCCAGCAGCACCGGGACAGGCCCATACAATGAGCAGTTCTTC. This rearrangement joins TRBV13 to TRBJ2-1, with 8 bases aligning to TRBD1. V lost 5 bases and J lost 4; bases outside the gene matches: 7. The CDR3 spans 15 residues. Germline V gene data show CDR1 as PRHDT and CDR2 as FYEKMQ (reference sequence).

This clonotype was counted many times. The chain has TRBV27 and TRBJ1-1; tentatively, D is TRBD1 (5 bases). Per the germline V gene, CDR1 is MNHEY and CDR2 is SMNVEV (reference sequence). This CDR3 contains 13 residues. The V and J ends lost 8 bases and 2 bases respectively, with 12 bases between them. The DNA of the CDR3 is TGTGCCAGCGGGGGGTTCGGCAACACTGAAGCTTTCTTT. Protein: CASGGFGNTEAFF.

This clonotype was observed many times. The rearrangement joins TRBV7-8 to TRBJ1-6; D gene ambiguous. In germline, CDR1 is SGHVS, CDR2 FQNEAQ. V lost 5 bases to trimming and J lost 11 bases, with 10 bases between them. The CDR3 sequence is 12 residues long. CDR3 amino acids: CASSPIEAPLHF. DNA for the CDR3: TGTGCCAGCAGCCCAATAGAAGCACCCCTCCACTTT.

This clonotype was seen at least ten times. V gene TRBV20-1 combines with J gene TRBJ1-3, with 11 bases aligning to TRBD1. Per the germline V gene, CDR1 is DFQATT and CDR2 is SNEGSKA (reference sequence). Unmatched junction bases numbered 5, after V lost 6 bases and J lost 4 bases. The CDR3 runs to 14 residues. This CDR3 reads CSAGQGAEGNTIYF. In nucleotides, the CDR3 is TGCAGTGCAGGACAGGGGGCGGAAGGAAACACCATATATTTT.

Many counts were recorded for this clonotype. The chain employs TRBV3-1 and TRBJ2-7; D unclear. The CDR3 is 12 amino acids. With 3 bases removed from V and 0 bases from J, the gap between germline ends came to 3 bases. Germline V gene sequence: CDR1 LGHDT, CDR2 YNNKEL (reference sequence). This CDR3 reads CASSHLSYEQYF. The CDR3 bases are TGTGCCAGCAGCCACCTCTCCTACGAGCAGTACTTC.

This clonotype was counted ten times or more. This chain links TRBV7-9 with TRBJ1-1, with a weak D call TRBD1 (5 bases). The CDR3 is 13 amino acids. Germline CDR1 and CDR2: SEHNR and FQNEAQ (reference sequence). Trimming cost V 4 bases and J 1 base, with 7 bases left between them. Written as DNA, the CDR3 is TGTGCCAGCAGCTGGGACGGGAACACTGAAGCTTTCTTT. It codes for CASSWDGNTEAFF.

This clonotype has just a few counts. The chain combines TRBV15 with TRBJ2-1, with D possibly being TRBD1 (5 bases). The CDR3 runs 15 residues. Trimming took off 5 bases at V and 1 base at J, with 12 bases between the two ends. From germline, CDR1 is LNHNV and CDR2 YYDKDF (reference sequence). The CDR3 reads CATSVSRASYNEQFF. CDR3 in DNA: TGTGCCACCAGCGTAAGCAGGGCTTCCTACAATGAGCAGTTCTTC.

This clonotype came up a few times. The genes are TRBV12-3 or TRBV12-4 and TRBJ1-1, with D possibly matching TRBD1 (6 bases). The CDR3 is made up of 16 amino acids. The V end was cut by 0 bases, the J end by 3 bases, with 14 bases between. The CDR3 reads CASSLARAGVDTEAFF. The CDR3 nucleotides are TGTGCCAGCAGTTTAGCCCGAGCAGGGGTGGACACTGAAGCTTTCTTT.

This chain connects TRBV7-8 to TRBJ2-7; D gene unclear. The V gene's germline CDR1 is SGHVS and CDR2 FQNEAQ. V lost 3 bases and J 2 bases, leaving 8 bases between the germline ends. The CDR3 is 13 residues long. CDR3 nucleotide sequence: TGTGCCAGCAGCTTGGTCGGAACCTACGAGCAGTACTTC. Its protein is CASSLVGTYEQYF.